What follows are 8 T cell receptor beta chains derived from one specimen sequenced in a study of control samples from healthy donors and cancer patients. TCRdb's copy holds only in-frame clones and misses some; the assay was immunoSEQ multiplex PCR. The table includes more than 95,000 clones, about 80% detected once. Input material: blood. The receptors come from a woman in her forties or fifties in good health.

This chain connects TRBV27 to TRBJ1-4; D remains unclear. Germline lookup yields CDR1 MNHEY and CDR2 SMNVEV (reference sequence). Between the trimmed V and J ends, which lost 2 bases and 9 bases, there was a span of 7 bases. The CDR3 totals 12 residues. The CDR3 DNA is TGTGCCAGCAGTTTAGACCGGAAAAAACTGTTTTTT. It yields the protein CASSLDRKKLFF. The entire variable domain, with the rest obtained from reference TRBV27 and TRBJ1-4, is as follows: EAQVTQNPRYLITVTGKKLTVTCSQNMNHEYMSWYRQDPGLGLRQIYYSMNVEVTDKGDVPEGYKVSRKEKRNFPLILESPSPNQTSLYFCASSLDRKKLFFGSGTQLSVL.

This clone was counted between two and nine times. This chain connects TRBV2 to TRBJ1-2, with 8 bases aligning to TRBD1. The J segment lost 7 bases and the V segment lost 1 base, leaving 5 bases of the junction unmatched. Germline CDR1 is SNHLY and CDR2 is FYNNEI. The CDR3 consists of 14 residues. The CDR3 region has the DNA TGTGCCAGCAGTGAAGTTAGAACAGGGGGTGGCTACACCTTC. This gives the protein CASSEVRTGGGYTF.

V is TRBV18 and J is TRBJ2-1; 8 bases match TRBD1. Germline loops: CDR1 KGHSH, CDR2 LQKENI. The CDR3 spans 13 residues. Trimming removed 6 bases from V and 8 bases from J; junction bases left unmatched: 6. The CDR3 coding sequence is TGTGCCAGCTCCCGACAGGGGAAGGATGAGCAGTTCTTC. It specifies CASSRQGKDEQFF.

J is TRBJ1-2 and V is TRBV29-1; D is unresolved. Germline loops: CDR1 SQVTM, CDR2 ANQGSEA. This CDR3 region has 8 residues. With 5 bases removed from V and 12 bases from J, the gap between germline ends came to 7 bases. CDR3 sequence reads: CSVRSDTF. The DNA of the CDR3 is TGCAGCGTTCGATCGGACACCTTC.

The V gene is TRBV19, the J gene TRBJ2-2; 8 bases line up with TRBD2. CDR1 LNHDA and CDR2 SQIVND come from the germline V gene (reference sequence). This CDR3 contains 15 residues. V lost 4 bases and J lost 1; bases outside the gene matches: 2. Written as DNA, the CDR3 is TGTGCCAGTAGTAACCGGGGGGGGAACACCGGGGAGCTGTTTTTT. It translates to CASSNRGGNTGELFF.

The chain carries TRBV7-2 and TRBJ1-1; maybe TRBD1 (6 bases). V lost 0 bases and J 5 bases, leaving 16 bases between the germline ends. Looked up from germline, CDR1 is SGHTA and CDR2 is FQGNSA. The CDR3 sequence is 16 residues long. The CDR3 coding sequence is TGTGCCAGCAGCTTAGCTGGGGGCGTCCGGGAGACTGAAGCTTTCTTT. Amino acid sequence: CASSLAGGVRETEAFF. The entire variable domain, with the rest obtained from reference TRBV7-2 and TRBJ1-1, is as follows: GAGVSQSPSNKVTEKGKDVELRCDPISGHTALYWYRQSLGQGLEFLIYFQGNSAPDKSGLPSDRFSAERTGGSVSTLTIQRTQQEDSAVYLCASSLAGGVRETEAFFGQGTRLTVV.

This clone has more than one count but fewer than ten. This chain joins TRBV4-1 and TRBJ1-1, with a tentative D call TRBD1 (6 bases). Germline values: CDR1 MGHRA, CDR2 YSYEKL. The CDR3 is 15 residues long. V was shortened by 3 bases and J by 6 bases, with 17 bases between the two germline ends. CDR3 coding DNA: TGCGCCAGCAGCCACCAGCGGGGGCGCGGGTCTGAAGCTTTCTTT. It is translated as CASSHQRGRGSEAFF.

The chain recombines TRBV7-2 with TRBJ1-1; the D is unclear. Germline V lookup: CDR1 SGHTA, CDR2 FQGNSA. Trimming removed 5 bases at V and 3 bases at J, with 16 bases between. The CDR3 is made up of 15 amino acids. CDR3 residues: CASSPSLPRYTEAFF. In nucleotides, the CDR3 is TGTGCCAGCAGCCCTTCACTGCCAAGGTACACTGAAGCTTTCTTT.